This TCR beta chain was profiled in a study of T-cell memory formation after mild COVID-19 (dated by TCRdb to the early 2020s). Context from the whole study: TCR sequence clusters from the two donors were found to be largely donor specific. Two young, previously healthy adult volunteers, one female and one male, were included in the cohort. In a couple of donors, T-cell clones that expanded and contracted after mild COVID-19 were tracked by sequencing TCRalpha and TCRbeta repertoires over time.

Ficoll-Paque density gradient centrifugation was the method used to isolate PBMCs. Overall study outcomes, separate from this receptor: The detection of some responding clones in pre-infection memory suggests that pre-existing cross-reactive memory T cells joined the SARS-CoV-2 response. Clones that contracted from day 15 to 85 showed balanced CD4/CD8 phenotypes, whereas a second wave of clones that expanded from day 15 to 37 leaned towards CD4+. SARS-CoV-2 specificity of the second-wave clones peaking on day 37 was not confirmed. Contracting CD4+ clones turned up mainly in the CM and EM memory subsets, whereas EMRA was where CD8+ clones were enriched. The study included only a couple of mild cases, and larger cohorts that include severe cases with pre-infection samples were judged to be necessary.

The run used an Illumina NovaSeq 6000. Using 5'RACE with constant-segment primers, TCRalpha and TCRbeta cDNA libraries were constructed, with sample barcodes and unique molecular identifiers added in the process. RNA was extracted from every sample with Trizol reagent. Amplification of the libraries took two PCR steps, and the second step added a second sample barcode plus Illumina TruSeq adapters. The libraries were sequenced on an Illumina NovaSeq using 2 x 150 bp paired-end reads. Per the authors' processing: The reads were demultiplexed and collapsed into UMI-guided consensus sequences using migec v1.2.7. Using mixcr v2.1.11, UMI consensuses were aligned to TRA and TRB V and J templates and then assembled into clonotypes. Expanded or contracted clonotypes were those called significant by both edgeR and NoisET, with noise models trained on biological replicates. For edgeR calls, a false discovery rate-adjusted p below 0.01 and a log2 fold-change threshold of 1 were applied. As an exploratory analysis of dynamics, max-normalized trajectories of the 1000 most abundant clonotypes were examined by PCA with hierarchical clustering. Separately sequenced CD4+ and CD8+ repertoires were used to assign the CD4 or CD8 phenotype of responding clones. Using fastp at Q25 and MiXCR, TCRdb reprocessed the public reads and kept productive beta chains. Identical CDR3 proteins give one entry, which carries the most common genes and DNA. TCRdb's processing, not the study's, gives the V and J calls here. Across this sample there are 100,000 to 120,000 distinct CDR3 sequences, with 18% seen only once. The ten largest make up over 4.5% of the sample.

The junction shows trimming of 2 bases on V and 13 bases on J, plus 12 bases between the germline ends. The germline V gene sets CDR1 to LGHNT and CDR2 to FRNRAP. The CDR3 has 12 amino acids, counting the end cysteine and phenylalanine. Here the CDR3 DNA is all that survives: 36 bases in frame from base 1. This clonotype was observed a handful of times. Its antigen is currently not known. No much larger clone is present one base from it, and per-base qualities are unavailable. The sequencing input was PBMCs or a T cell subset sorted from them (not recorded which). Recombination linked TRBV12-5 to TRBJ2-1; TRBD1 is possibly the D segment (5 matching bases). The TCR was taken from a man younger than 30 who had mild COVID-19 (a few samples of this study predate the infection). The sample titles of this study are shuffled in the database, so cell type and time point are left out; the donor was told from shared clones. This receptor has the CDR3 CASGLSPGYQFF. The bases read TGTGCTAGTGGTTTGTCTCCAGGGTACCAGTTCTTC.